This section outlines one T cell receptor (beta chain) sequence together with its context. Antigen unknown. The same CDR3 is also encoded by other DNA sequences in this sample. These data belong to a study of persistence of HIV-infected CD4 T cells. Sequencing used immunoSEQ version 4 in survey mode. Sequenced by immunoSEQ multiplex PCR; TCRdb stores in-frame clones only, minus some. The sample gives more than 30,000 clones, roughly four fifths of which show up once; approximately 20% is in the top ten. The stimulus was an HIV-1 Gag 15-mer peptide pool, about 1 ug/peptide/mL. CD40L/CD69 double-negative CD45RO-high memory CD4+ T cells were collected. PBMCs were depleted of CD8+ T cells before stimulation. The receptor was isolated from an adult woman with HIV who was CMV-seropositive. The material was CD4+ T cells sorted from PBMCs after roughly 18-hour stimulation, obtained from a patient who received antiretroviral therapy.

The CDR3 nucleotides are TGTGCCAGCAGTTACTTGCAGGGGAACACTGAAGCTTTCTTT. Its protein product is CASSYLQGNTEAFF. V is TRBV6-5 and J is TRBJ1-1; D may be TRBD1 (5 bases). This CDR3 spans 14 amino acids. Looked up from germline, CDR1 is MNHEY and CDR2 is SVGAGI. V was shortened by 1 base and J by 1 base, with 7 bases between the two germline ends.